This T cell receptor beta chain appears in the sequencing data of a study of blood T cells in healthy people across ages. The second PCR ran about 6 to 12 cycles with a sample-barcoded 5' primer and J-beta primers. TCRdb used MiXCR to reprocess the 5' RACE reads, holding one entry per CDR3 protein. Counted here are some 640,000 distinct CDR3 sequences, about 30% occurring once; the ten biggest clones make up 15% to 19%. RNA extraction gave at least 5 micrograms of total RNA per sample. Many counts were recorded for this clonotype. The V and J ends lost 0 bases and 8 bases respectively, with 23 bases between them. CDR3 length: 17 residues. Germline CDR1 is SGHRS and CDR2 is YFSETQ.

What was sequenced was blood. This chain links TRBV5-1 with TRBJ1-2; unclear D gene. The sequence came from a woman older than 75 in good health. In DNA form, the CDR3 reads TGCGCCAGCAGCTTGGGGCAGTCTGGAGGTGGCCGGTGGGGCTACACCTTC. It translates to CASSLGQSGGGRWGYTF.